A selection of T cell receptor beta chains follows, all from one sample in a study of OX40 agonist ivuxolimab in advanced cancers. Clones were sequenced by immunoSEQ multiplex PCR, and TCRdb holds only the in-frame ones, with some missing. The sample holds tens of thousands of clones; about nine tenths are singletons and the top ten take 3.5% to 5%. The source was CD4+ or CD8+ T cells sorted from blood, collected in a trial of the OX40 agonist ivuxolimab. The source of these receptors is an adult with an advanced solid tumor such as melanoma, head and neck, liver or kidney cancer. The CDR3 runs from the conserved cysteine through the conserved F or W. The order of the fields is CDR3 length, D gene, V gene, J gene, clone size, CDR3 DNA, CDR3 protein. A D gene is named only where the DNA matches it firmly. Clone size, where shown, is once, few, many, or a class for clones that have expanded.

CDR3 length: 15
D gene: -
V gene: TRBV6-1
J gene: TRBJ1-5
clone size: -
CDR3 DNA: TGTGCCAGCAGTGGTCACACAGACTTCAATCAGCCCCAGCATTTT
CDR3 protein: CASSGHTDFNQPQHF

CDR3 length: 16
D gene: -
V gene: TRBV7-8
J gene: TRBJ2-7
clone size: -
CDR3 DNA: TGTGCCAGCAGCTTAGCGGGAGGCCAAACGTATTTCGAGCAGTACTTC
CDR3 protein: CASSLAGGQTYFEQYF

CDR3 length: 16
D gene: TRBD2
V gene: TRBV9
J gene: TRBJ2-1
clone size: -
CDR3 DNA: TGTGCCAGCAGCCCCCGGACTAGCGGGAGCTACAATGAGCAGTTCTTC
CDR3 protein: CASSPRTSGSYNEQFF

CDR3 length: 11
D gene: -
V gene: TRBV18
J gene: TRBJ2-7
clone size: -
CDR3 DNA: TGTGCCAGCTCCCCCGGGGGAGAGCAGTACTTC
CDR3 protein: CASSPGGEQYF

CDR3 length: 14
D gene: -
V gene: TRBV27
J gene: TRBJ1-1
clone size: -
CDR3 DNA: TGTGCCAACCCCCCCCTCCGGCAGGACACTGAAGCTTTCTTT
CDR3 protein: CANPPLRQDTEAFF

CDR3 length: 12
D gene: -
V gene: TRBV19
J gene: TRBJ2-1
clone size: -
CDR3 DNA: TGTGCCAGTAGTATCGGAGCCCATGAGCAGTTCTTC
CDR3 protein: CASSIGAHEQFF

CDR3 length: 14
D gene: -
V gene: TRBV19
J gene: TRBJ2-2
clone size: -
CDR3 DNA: TGTGCCAGTAGCGCCCGTTCCAGCACCGGGGAGCTGTTTTTT
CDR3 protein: CASSARSSTGELFF

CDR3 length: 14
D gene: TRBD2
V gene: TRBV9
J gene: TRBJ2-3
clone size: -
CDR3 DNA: TGTGCCAGCAGCGTGCAGCGGGACACAGATACGCAGTATTTT
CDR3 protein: CASSVQRDTDTQYF

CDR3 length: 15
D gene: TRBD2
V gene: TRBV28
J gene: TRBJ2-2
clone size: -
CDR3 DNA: TGTGCCAGCAGTTTGCGGGGGGCTGACGCCGGGGAGCTGTTTTTT
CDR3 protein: CASSLRGADAGELFF

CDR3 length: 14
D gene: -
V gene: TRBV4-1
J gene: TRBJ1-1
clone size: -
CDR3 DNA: TGCGCCAGCAGCCAAGAAGGCACAAACACTGAAGCTTTCTTT
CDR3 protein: CASSQEGTNTEAFF

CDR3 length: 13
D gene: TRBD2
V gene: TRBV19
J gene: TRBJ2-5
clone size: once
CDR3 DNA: TGTGCCAGTAGGCTAGCGGGAGTTGAGACCCAGTACTTC
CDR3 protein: CASRLAGVETQYF

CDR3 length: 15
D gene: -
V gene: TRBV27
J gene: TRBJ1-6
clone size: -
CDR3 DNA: TGTGCCAGCAGTTTATACCGGGTCCCGAAGTCACCCCTCCACTTT
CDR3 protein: CASSLYRVPKSPLHF

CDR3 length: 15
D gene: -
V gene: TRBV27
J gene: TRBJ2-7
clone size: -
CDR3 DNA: TGTGCCAGCCGTCCATTTCCTAGCGTCCCCTACGAGCAGTACTTC
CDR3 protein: CASRPFPSVPYEQYF

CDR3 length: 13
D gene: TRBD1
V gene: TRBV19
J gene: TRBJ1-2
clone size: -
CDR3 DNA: TGTGCCAGTAGCCTCGGGACAGGGGACGGCTACACCTTC
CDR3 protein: CASSLGTGDGYTF

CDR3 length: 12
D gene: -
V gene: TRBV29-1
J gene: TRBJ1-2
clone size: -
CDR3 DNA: TGCAGCGTGGGGAGCGGCTTCTATGGCTACACCTTC
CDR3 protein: CSVGSGFYGYTF

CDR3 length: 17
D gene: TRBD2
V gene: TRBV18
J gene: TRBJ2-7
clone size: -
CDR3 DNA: TGTGCCAGCTCACCAGCCACCATTAGCGGGAAATGGCGCGAGCAGTACTTC
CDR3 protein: CASSPATISGKWREQYF

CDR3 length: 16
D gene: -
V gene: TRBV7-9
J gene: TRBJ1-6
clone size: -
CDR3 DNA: TGTGCCAGCAGCTTGTCCCACGGGGCGGTTAATTCACCCCTCCACTTT
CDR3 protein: CASSLSHGAVNSPLHF

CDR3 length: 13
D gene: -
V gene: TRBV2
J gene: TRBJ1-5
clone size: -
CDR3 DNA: TGTGCCTCCACGGCAGGCTACAATCAGCCCCAGCATTTT
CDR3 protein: CASTAGYNQPQHF